This TCR beta chain came from a study of TIL therapy for anti-PD-1-resistant metastatic lung cancer. Specified time point: pre-treatment sample, taken before nivolumab and TIL therapy. Most excised metastases sampled were pleural nodules or supraclavicular lymph nodes. Sequencing used immunoSEQ v3. The table came from immunoSEQ multiplex PCR; TCRdb's copy has only in-frame clones and leaves some out. The sample records about 95,000 clones, around 71% being singletons. Germline loops: CDR1 ENHRY, CDR2 SYGVKD. CDR3 length: 14 amino acids. V was trimmed by 6 bases and J by 4 bases, leaving 12 bases between them. Only a few counts were recorded for this clone.

The chain carries TRBV10-3 and TRBJ2-2, with D perhaps matching TRBD1 (5 bases). The sample here was tumor tissue, taken at baseline. This clonotype was obtained from a person aged 25-79 years with non-small cell lung cancer. The CDR3 bases are TGTGCCATCAGCGAGATTACAGGCACCGGGGAGCTGTTTTTT. It codes for CAISEITGTGELFF.